This TCR beta chain was sequenced in a study of blood T cell repertoires in COVID-19. Measured with immunoSEQ multiplex PCR; TCRdb has only the in-frame clones, and not every one. The sample consists of 250,000 or so clones, roughly 83% of them appearing once. This CDR3 is built from 13 residues. The germline V gene has CDR1 SGHRS and CDR2 YFSETQ. Trimming shortened V by 6 bases and J by 1 base, and 11 bases separated the two germline ends. The chain couples TRBV5-1 to TRBJ2-7; perhaps TRBD2 as D (5 bases). Material: peripheral blood. This clonotype originated in a man older than 75 with acute or convalescent COVID-19. CDR3 DNA: TGCGCCAGCAAGACTGAGGGTTCCTACGAGCAGTACTTC. Residues: CASKTEGSYEQYF.